Listed here is a single TCR beta chain. The sample belongs to a study of shared clonotypes between healthy human individuals. Assay runs were performed at deep level. Using immunoSEQ multiplex PCR, the repertoire was profiled, and TCRdb retains in-frame clones only, with some absent. The sample has about 2.2 million clones, approximately 92% seen once; the top ten hold around 1.8%. CD8 cells regarded as naive lacked CD45RO, were positively chosen for CCR7, and omitted terminally differentiated effector memory CD45RA+ cells. Sequenced material: naive CD8+ T cells from PBMCs. The TCR originated in a man aged 18 to 30 in good health. Some clones in this sample may be carry-over from other donors' samples.

CDR3 in DNA: TGCGCCAGCAGCCAAGATCAAGCGGGATACACCGGGGAGCTGTTTTTT. Amino acid sequence: CASSQDQAGYTGELFF. The chain joins TRBV4-1 to TRBJ2-2; 7 bases fit TRBD2. The CDR3 covers 16 residues. Germline trimming cut 0 bases from V and 3 bases from J; bases unmatched to any gene: 4. Germline V gene sequence: CDR1 MGHRA, CDR2 YSYEKL.